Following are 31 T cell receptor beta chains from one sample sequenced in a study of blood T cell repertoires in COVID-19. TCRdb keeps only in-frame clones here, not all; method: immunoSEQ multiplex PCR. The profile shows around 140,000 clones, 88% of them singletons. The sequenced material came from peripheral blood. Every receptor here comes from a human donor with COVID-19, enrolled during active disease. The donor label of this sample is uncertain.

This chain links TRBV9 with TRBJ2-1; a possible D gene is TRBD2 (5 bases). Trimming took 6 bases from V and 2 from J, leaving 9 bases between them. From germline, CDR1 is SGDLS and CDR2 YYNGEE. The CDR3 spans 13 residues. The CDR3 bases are TGTGCCAGCACGAGGGAGCCCTACAATGAGCAGTTCTTC. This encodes CASTREPYNEQFF.

The CDR3 nucleotides are TGTGCCAGTAGCCGACAGGGCCTCTCTGGAAACACCATATATTTT. As protein: CASSRQGLSGNTIYF. This chain uses TRBV19 with TRBJ1-3, with TRBD1 matching over 7 bases. The length of the CDR3 is 15 residues. Germline CDR1 and CDR2: LNHDA and SQIVND (reference sequence). J gave up 0 bases and V 6 bases, and 5 bases lay outside the gene matches.

The CDR3 is CASSRTSGEYNEQFF. DNA of the CDR3: TGCGCCAGCAGCCGGACTAGCGGGGAATACAATGAGCAGTTCTTC. The rearrangement joins TRBV5-1 to TRBJ2-1; 12 bases agree with TRBD2. The CDR3 runs to 15 residues. Germline V gene data show CDR1 as SGHRS and CDR2 as YFSETQ. Trimming removed 4 bases from V and 4 bases from J; junction bases left unmatched: 3. The whole variable domain, remainder taken from reference TRBV5-1 and TRBJ2-1, is KAGVTQTPRYLIKTRGQQVTLSCSPISGHRSVSWYQQTPGQGLQFLFEYFSETQRNKGNFPGRFSGRQFSNSRSEMNVSTLELGDSALYLCASSRTSGEYNEQFFGPGTRLTVL.

For the CDR3, the DNA is TGTGCCAGCAGCTTAGGGGGAGATGGTACCGGGGAGCTGTTTTTT. It specifies CASSLGGDGTGELFF. This chain joins TRBV7-7 and TRBJ2-2; a weak D match, TRBD2 (5 bases). V lost 1 base, J lost 5 bases, and 11 bases lay in between. Germline V lookup: CDR1 SSHAT, CDR2 FNYEAQ (reference sequence). This CDR3 is 15 amino acids long.

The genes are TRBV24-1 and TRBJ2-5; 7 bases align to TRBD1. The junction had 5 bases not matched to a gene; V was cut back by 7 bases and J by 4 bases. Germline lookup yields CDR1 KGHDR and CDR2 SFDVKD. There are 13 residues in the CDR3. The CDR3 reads CATSEGGAETQYF. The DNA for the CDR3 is TGTGCCACCAGCGAAGGGGGCGCAGAGACCCAGTACTTC.

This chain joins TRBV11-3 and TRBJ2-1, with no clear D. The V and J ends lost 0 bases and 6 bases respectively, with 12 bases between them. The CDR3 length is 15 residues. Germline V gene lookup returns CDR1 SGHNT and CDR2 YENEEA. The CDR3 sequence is CASSLEDSTTNEQFF. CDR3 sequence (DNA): TGTGCCAGCAGCTTAGAAGACTCCACCACCAATGAGCAGTTCTTC.

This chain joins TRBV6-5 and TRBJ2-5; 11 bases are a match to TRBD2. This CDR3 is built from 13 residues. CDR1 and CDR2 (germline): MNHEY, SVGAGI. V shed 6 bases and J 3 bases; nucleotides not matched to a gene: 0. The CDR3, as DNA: TGTGCCAGCAGGACTAGCGGGGAAGAGACCCAGTACTTC. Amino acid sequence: CASRTSGEETQYF.

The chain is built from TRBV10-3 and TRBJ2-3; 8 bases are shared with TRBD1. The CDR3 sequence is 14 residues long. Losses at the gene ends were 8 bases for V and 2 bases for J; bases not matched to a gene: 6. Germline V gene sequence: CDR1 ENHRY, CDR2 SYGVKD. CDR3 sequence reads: CAIRRTGTTDTQYF. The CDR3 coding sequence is TGTGCCATCCGTCGGACAGGGACCACAGATACGCAGTATTTT.

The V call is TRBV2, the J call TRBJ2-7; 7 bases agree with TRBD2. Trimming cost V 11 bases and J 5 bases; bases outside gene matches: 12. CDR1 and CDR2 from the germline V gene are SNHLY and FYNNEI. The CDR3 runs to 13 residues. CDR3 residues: CAGGVIGANEQYF. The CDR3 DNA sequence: TGTGCCGGGGGGGTGATAGGGGCGAACGAGCAGTACTTC.

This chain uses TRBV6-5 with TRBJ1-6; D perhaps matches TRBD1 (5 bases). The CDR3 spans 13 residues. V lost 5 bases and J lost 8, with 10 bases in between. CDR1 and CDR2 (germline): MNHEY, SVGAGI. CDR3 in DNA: TGTGCCAGCAGTCAGGGAGGTTATTCACCCCTCCACTTT. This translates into CASSQGGYSPLHF.

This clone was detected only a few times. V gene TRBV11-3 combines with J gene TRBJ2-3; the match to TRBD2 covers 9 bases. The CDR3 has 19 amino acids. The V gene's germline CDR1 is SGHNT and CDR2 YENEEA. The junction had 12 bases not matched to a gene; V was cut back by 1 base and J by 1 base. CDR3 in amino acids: CASSLGLGGGAFGTDTQYF. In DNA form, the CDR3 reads TGTGCCAGCAGCTTAGGATTGGGCGGGGGGGCCTTCGGCACAGATACGCAGTATTTT. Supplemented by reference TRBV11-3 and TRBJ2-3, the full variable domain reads EAGVVQSPRYKIIEKKQPVAFWCNPISGHNTLYWYLQNLGQGPELLIRYENEEAVDDSQLPKDRFSAERLKGVDSTLKIQPAELGDSAVYLCASSLGLGGGAFGTDTQYFGPGTRLTVL.

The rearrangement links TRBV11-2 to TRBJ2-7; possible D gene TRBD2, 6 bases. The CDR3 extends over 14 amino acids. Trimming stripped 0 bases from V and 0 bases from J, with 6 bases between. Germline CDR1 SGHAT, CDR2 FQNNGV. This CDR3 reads CASSLDGSSYEQYF. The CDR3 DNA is TGTGCCAGCAGCTTAGACGGGAGCTCCTACGAGCAGTACTTC.

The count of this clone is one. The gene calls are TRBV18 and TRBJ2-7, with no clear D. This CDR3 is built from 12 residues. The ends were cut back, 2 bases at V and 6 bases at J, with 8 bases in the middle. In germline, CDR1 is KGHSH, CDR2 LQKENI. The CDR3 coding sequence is TGTGCCAGCTCACCAAGCCCCTCCGAGCAGTACTTC. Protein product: CASSPSPSEQYF.

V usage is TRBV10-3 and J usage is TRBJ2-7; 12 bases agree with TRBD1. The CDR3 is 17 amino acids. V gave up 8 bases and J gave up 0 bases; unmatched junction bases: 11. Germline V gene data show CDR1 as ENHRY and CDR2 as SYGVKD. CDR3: CAIGGTGGSGGSYEQYF. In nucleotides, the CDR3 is TGTGCCATCGGAGGGACAGGGGGCTCGGGAGGCTCCTACGAGCAGTACTTC.

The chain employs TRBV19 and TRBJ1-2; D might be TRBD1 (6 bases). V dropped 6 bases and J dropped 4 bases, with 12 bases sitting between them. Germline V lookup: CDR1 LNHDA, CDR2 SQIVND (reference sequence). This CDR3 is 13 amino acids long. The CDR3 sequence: CASSQQGSYGYTF. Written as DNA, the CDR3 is TGTGCCAGTAGCCAACAGGGTAGCTATGGCTACACCTTC.

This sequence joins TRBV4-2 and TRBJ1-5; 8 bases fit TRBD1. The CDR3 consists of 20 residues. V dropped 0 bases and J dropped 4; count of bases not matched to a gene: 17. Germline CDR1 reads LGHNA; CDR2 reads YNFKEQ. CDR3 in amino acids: CASSQDPAGGPFLGNQPQHF. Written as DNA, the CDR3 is TGTGCCAGCAGCCAAGATCCCGCAGGGGGCCCCTTCCTGGGGAATCAGCCCCAGCATTTT.

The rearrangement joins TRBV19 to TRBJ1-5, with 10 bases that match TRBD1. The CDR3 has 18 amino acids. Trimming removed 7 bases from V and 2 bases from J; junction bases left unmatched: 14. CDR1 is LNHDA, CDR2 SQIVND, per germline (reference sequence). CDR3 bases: TGTGCCAGTATCAATACCGGGACAGGGGCCGGGGGCAATCAGCCCCAGCATTTT. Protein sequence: CASINTGTGAGGNQPQHF.

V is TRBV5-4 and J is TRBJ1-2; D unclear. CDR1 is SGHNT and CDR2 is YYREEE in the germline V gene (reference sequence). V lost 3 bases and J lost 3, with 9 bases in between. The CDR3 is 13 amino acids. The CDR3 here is CASSSSGDYGYTF. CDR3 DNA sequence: TGTGCCAGCAGCTCTAGTGGCGACTATGGCTACACCTTC.

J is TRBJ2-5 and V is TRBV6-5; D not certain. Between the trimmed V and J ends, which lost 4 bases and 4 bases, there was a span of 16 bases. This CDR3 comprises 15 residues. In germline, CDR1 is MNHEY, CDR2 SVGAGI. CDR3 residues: CASSFGRSLPETQYF. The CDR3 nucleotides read TGTGCCAGCAGTTTCGGCAGGTCTCTTCCAGAGACCCAGTACTTC.

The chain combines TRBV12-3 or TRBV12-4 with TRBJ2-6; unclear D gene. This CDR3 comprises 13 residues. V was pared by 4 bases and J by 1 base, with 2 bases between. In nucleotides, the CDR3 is TGTGCCAGCAGTTCTTCTGGGGCCAACGTCCTGACTTTC. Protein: CASSSSGANVLTF.

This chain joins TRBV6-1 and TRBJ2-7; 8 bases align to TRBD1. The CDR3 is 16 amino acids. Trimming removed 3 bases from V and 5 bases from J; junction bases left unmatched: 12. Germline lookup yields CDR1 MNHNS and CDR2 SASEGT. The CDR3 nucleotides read TGTGCCAGCAGTGAGGGGTGGAGGACAGGGATCCACGAGCAGTACTTC. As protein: CASSEGWRTGIHEQYF.

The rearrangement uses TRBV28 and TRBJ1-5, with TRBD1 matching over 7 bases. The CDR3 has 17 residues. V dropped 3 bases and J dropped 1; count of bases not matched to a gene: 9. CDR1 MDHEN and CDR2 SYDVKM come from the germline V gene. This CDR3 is CASSFGRQGGSNQPQHF. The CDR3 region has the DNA TGTGCCAGCAGTTTTGGGAGACAGGGTGGAAGCAATCAGCCCCAGCATTTT.

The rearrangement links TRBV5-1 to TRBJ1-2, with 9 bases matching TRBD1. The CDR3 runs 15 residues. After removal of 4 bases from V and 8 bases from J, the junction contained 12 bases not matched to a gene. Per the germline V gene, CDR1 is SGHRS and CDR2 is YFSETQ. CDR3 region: CASSPWTGARKGYTF. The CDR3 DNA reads TGCGCCAGCAGCCCCTGGACAGGGGCGAGGAAAGGCTACACCTTC.

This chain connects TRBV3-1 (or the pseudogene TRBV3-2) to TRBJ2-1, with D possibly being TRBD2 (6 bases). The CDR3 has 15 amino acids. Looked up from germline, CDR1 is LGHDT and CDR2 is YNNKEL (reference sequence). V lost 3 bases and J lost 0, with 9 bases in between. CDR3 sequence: CASSHLGGSYNEQFF. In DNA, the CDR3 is TGTGCCAGCAGCCACCTCGGGGGCTCCTACAATGAGCAGTTCTTC.

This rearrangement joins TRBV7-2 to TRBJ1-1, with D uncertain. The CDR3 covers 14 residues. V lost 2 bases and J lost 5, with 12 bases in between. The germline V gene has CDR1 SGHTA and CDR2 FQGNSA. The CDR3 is CASSLSTVSTEAFF. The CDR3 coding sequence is TGTGCCAGCAGCTTATCCACGGTGTCAACTGAAGCTTTCTTT. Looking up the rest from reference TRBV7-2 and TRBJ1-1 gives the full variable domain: GAGVSQSPSNKVTEKGKDVELRCDPISGHTALYWYRQSLGQGLEFLIYFQGNSAPDKSGLPSDRFSAERTGGSVSTLTIQRTQQEDSAVYLCASSLSTVSTEAFFGQGTRLTVV.

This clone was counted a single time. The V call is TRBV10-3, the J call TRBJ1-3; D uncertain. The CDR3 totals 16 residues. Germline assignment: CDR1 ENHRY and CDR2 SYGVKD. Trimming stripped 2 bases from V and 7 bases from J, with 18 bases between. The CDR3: CAISESPAGEGNTIYF. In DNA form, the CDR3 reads TGTGCCATCAGTGAGAGCCCCGCCGGGGAGGGTAACACCATATATTTT.

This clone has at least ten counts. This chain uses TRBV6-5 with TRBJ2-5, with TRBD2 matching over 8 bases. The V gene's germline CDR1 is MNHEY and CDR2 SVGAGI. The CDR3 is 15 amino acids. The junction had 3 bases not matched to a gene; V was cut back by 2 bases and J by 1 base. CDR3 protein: CASSYGGGTQETQYF. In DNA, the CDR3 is TGTGCCAGCAGTTACGGCGGGGGGACCCAAGAGACCCAGTACTTC.

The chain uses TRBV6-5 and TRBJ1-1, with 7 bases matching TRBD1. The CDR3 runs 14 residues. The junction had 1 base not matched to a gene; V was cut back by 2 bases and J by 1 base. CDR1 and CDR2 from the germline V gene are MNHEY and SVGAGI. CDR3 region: CASSYPGGNTEAFF. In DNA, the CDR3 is TGTGCCAGCAGTTACCCAGGGGGGAACACTGAAGCTTTCTTT.

CDR3 protein: CASSISGTVNEQYF. CDR3 nucleotides: TGTGCCAGTAGTATTTCCGGTACTGTGAACGAGCAGTACTTC. The chain is built from TRBV19 and TRBJ2-7; no reliable D call. V was cut by 3 bases and J by 5 bases, with 14 bases left in between. CDR1 and CDR2 from the germline V gene are LNHDA and SQIVND (reference sequence). The CDR3 loop spans 14 amino acids.

The CDR3 spells CASSYNGQGATEAFF. CDR3 DNA: TGTGCCAGCAGTTACAATGGACAGGGGGCTACTGAAGCTTTCTTT. V gene TRBV6-5 combines with J gene TRBJ1-1; 11 nucleotides agree with TRBD1. In germline, CDR1 is MNHEY, CDR2 SVGAGI. The CDR3 extends over 15 amino acids. The V segment lost 2 bases and the J segment 5 bases; nucleotides outside the gene matches: 4.

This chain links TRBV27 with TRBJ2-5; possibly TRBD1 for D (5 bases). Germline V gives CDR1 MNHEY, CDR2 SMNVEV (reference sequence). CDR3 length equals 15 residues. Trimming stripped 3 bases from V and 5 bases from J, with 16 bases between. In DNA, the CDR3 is TGTGCCAGCAGTTTTAGGCAGGGTTTCGGGGAGACCCAGTACTTC. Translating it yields CASSFRQGFGETQYF.